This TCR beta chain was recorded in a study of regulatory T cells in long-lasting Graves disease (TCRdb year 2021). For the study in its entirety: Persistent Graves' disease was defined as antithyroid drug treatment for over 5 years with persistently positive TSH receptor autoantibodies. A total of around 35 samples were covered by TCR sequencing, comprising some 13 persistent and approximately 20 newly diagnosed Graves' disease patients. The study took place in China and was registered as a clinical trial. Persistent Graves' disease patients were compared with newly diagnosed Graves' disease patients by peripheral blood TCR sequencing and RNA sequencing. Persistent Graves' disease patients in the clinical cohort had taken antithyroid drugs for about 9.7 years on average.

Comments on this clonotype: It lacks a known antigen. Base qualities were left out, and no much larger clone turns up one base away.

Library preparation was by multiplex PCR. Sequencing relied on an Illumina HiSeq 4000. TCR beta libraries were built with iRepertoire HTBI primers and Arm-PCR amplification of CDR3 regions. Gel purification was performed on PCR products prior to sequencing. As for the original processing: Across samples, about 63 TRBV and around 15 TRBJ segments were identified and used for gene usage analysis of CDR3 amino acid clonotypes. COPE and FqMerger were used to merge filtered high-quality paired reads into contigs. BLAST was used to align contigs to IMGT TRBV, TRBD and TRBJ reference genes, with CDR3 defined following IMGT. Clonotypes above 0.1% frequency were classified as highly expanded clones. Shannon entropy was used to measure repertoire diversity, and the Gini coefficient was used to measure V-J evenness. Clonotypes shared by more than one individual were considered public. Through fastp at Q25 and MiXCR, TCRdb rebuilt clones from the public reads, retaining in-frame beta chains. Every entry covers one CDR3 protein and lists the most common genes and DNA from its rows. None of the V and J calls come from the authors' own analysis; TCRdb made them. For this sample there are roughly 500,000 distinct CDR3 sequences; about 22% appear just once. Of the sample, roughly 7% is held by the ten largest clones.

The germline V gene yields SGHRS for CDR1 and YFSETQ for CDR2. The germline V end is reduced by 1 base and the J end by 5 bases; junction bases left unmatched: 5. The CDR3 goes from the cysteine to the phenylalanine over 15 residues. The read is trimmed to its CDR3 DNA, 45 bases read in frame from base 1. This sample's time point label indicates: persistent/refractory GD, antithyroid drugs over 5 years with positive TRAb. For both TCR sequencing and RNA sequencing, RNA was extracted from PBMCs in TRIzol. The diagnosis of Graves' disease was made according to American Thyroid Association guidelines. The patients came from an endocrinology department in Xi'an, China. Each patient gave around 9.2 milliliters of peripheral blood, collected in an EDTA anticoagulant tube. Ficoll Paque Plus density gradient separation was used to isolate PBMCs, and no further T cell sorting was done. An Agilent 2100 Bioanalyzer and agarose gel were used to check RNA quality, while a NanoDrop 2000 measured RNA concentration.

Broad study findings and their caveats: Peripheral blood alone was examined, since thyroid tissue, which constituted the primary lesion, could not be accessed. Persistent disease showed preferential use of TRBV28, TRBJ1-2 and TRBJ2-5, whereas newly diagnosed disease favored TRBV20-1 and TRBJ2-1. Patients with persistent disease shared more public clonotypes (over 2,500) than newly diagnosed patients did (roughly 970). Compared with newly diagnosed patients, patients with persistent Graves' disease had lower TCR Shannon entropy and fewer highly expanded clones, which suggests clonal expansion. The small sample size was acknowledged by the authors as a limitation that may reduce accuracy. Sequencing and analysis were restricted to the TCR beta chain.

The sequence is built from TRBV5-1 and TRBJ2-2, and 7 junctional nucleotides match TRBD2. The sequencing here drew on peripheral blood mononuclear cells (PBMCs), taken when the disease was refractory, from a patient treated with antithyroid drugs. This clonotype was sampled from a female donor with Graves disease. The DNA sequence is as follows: TGCGCCAGCAGCTTGAGTCTAGCGGCAACCGGGGAGCTGTTTTTT. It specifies CASSLSLAATGELFF.